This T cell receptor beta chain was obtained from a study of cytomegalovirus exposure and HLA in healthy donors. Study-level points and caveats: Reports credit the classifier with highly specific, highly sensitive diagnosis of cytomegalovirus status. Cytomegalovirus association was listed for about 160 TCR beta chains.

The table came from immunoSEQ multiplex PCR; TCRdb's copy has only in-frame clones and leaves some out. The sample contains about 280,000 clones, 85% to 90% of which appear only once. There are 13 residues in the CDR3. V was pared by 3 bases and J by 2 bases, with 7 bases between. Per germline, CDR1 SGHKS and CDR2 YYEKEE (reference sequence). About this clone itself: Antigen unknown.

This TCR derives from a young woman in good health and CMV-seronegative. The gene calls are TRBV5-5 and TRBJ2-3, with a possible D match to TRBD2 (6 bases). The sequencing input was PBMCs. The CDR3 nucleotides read TGTGCCAGCAGCTGGGACTTCACAGATACGCAGTATTTT. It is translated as CASSWDFTDTQYF.